In its sample, the clone carrying this T cell receptor beta chain was seen a few times. This record belongs to a study of CD8+ T cells in alopecia areata. Study summary: Percent of scalp involved defined treated patients' severity scores.

TCR sequencing used cDNA made by reverse transcription of extracted RNA. Method: immunoSEQ multiplex PCR; TCRdb's copy keeps in-frame clones and lacks some. The sample has around 290,000 clones; roughly 60% are singletons. The V gene's germline CDR1 is SGHRS and CDR2 YFSETQ. V dropped 4 bases and J dropped 0 bases, with 12 bases sitting between them. The CDR3 spans 15 residues. Treatment specified: oral pan-JAK inhibitor, 5-10 mg twice daily. The chain uses TRBV5-1 and TRBJ2-3, with D possibly being TRBD1 (7 bases). The material was CD4+ T cells sorted from blood, obtained at week 24, from a patient treated with tofacitinib. The source of this sequence is a human donor with alopecia areata. The CDR3 loop is CASSGGTVSTDTQYF. CDR3 DNA sequence: TGCGCCAGCAGCGGCGGGACAGTTAGCACAGATACGCAGTATTTT.